What follows describes a single T cell receptor beta chain. By its share of the sample, this clonotype is medium-sized (0.01 to 0.1%). Its antigen is unknown. Base quality data are lacking; no much larger clone is found one base away. CDR1 and CDR2 were assigned from the germline V gene as MNHEY and SVGAGI. The CDR3 runs 15 residues from the cysteine to the phenylalanine. Just the 45-base CDR3 DNA is kept, in frame starting at base 1. Clipping removes 7 bases from V and 10 bases from J, with 12 as the unmatched junction base count. TCRbeta-specific cDNA was reverse-transcribed from roughly 500 ng total RNA using a constant-region primer and ProtoScript II reverse transcriptase. Three nested multiplex PCR rounds, following a slightly modified ARM-PCR procedure, were used to build the TCRbeta libraries. Multiplex TRBV1-TRBV30 forward primers and a Cbeta reverse primer were used in the first two PCR rounds, each of which was run for about 10 cycles. Sample barcodes and Illumina adapters were attached in a final 25-cycle PCR using Deep VentR polymerase. Amplicons of 200-500 bp were gel-purified with a QIAquick gel extraction kit before sequencing. TCRbeta amplicons were sequenced on an Illumina HiSeq 2500 with 250-bp paired-end reads. As for the authors' bioinformatics: Quality trimming of reads was performed with Trimmomatic v0.33, and paired reads were merged with FLASH v1.2.11 so that full CDR3 sequences could be recovered. V, D and J germline segments were assigned to the rearranged TCRbeta sequences by MiGEC v1.2.1b. VDJtools v1.0.0 computed clonotype statistics and Shannon-Wiener diversity indices. Except for diversity analysis, only each sample's 250 most abundant clonotypes were used in subsequent analyses to reduce sampling bias. Clones were called with MiXCR by TCRdb after fastp trimmed the public reads at Q25, and only in-frame beta chains were retained. Rows matching on CDR3 protein sequence are summarized as one entry with the most common DNA and genes. None of the V and J calls come from the authors' own analysis; TCRdb made them. This sample comprises 75,000 or so distinct CDR3 sequences, roughly two thirds of them detected only once. About a quarter of the sample comes from the top ten.

Total RNA and DNA were co-extracted without cell sorting from approximately 20-30 mg of bulk tissue using the AllPrep DNA/RNA mini kit. About five patients with histopathologically diagnosed primary liver carcinoma underwent surgical resection in China between 2015 and March 2016. Chronic HBV infection was present in the patients, and the patients were treatment-naive at sampling. Each tumor was sampled at five spatially separated regions: the superior, inferior, left-lateral and right-lateral poles and the tumor centre. Histological examination found more than 75% viable tumor cells in every tumor sample. Fresh tumor and adjacent tissue pieces were bisected; one half was stored in RNAlater at -80°C, the other sent for histology. This entry comes from a study of tumor-infiltrating lymphocytes in primary liver carcinoma (dated by TCRdb to about 2017). For the wider study: Of the five patients, three men and two women aged 30 to 69 years, four had hepatocellular carcinoma and one had combined HCC and intrahepatic cholangiocarcinoma. TCRbeta repertoire sequencing covered approximately 35 specimens from 5 patients: 25 tumor regions, 5 adjacent noncancerous liver tissues and 5 peripheral blood samples. Across five regions of each liver tumor, along with adjacent normal tissue and blood, the study brought together TCRbeta repertoire sequencing, expression microarrays and whole-exome sequencing. The five patients had tumors staged T1-T3 N0M0, with maximum diameters ranging from roughly 4.2 to 10 cm. To link TCRbeta repertoire diversity with the local molecular phenotype, the 25 or so tumor region samples were profiled using Agilent mRNA microarrays. Technical replicate repertoires showed high reproducibility, with mean shared-clone rates around 0.9 and correlation coefficients above 0.98. Roughly 3.5 to 7.5 million productive TCRbeta reads were obtained per sample, and no significant difference in read depth was found between tissue types.

Summary of the overall study and its limitations: Because sequencing covered only the TCR beta chain and unpaired alpha chains were not captured, true repertoire diversity is likely underestimated. Only roughly 7-25% of top clones appeared in all five regions of a tumor, which suggests that tumor-infiltrating T cells are spatially heterogeneous. Since the samples were bulk and unsorted, there was no way to compare CD4+ and CD8+ T cell repertoires. The top 250 clones made up a significantly larger repertoire fraction in tumors than in blood (p = 0.039). The study included only a few patients, and the authors note findings should be validated in a larger study. Repertoire overlap was found to be higher between tumor regions (mean about 36%) than between tumor-adjacent (about 17%) or tumor-blood (roughly 15%) pairs, consistent with antigen-driven expansion.

Sequencing was carried out using liver tumor tissue from sampling region 4. Read against the paper, the sample's cell subset or site label means: tumor region T4, right-lateral pole. The receptor comes from a man aged 40-49 years with primary liver carcinoma and hepatitis B virus infection. The sequence is built from TRBV6-5 and TRBJ1-6; 8 bases in the middle match TRBD1. The encoded CDR3 is CASTHLTGAGSPLHF. The base sequence is TGTGCCAGCACCCACTTGACAGGGGCGGGCTCACCCCTCCACTTT.